The clone carrying this T cell receptor (beta chain) occurred many times. Antigen unknown. The data originate from a study of T cells in Graves' hyperthyroidism and ophthalmopathy. Stable disease denoted Graves' hyperthyroidism without ophthalmopathy progression within 18 months. Uncontrolled infection, other autoimmune disease, pregnancy or lactation excluded patients. Isolation of PBMCs was performed on about 9.9 ml fresh peripheral blood. The V and J ends lost 5 bases and 11 bases, in that order; junction bases with no gene match: 28. CDR3 length: 20 residues. Findings of the study overall: In blood, most of the thyroid clonotypes expanded above 0.001 were also present.

Amplification of TCR beta CDR3 regions used RNA as the template. A first-round RT-PCR of the TCR CDR3 used the HTBI primer set. Each CDR3 protein is one row after TCRdb ran MiXCR on the multiplex PCR reads. The sample holds more than 650,000 distinct CDR3 sequences, 11% to 15% seen once. J is TRBJ1-5 and V is TRBV12-3 or TRBV12-4; 9 positions match TRBD1. Sequencing was done on a sample of blood. The source of this sequence is a young woman with Graves' hyperthyroidism. The CDR3 sequence: CASSRNVIRDRVGGRPTQHF. CDR3 sequence (DNA): TGTGCCAGCAGTCGAAACGTAATCCGGGACAGGGTCGGCGGTCGTCCAACCCAGCATTTT.